A selection of T cell receptor beta chains follows, all from one sample in a study of spatial heterogeneity in lung cancer. A single record per CDR3 protein comes from TCRdb applying MiXCR to the 5' RACE reads. The sample shows around 110,000 distinct CDR3 sequences, about 12% of them seen only once. The sequencing used PBMCs, collected at follow-up. The source is a male donor with early-stage non-small cell lung cancer. The CDR3 runs from the conserved cysteine through the conserved F or W. Each record gives: CDR3 length, clone size, J gene, D gene, V gene, CDR3 protein, CDR3 DNA. A D gene is named only where the DNA matches it firmly. Only part of the rows carry a size: once, few, many, or a class if the clone is expanded.

cdr3_length: 13
clone_size: many
j_call: TRBJ1-2
d_call: .
v_call: TRBV18
cdr3_aa: CASSEQTDYGYTF
cdr3_nt: TGTGCCAGCTCAGAACAGACAGACTATGGCTACACCTTC

cdr3_length: 12
clone_size: many
j_call: TRBJ2-7
d_call: .
v_call: TRBV11-1
cdr3_aa: CASSLLPYEQYF
cdr3_nt: TGTGCCAGCAGCCTACTACCCTACGAGCAGTACTTC

cdr3_length: 14
clone_size: few
j_call: TRBJ2-3
d_call: TRBD2
v_call: TRBV10-3
cdr3_aa: CAISVGGVGDTQYF
cdr3_nt: TGTGCCATCAGTGTCGGGGGGGTGGGGGATACGCAGTATTTT

cdr3_length: 14
clone_size: many
j_call: TRBJ1-1
d_call: .
v_call: TRBV6-5
cdr3_aa: CASNLGRWGTEAFF
cdr3_nt: TGTGCCAGCAACCTGGGACGGTGGGGCACTGAAGCTTTCTTT

cdr3_length: 13
clone_size: many
j_call: TRBJ2-3
d_call: .
v_call: TRBV29-1
cdr3_aa: CSVEVVAGDTQYF
cdr3_nt: TGCAGCGTTGAAGTGGTGGCTGGGGATACGCAGTATTTT

cdr3_length: 13
clone_size: few
j_call: TRBJ2-5
d_call: .
v_call: TRBV20-1
cdr3_aa: CSASQVSEGSQYF
cdr3_nt: TGCAGTGCTAGTCAGGTGTCGGAGGGGAGCCAGTACTTC

cdr3_length: 14
clone_size: many
j_call: TRBJ2-1
d_call: .
v_call: TRBV11-3
cdr3_aa: CASSPNWGRNEQFF
cdr3_nt: TGTGCCAGCAGCCCCAATTGGGGGAGAAATGAGCAGTTCTTC

cdr3_length: 15
clone_size: .
j_call: TRBJ2-1
d_call: TRBD1
v_call: TRBV20-1
cdr3_aa: CSADPRDRGQNEQFF
cdr3_nt: TGCAGTGCTGACCCCCGGGACAGGGGGCAAAATGAGCAGTTCTTC

cdr3_length: 14
clone_size: many
j_call: TRBJ2-3
d_call: .
v_call: TRBV5-6
cdr3_aa: CASSFGPSTDTQYF
cdr3_nt: TGTGCCAGCAGCTTTGGTCCTAGCACAGATACGCAGTATTTT

cdr3_length: 15
clone_size: many
j_call: TRBJ1-5
d_call: TRBD1
v_call: TRBV28
cdr3_aa: CASSSTGGRNQPQHF
cdr3_nt: TGTGCCAGCAGTTCGACAGGGGGTCGCAATCAGCCCCAGCATTTT

cdr3_length: 14
clone_size: medium-sized
j_call: TRBJ2-7
d_call: .
v_call: TRBV7-9
cdr3_aa: CASSLTARSYEQYF
cdr3_nt: TGTGCCAGCAGCTTAACGGCCAGGAGCTACGAGCAGTACTTC

cdr3_length: 14
clone_size: few
j_call: TRBJ1-2
d_call: .
v_call: TRBV6-5
cdr3_aa: CASAQRGRRDGYTF
cdr3_nt: TGTGCCAGCGCTCAGAGGGGAAGAAGGGATGGCTACACCTTC

cdr3_length: 14
clone_size: many
j_call: TRBJ2-7
d_call: .
v_call: TRBV10-3
cdr3_aa: CAISELGQAYEQYF
cdr3_nt: TGTGCCATCAGTGAGCTGGGTCAGGCCTACGAGCAGTACTTC

cdr3_length: 13
clone_size: few
j_call: TRBJ1-1
d_call: .
v_call: TRBV20-1
cdr3_aa: CSAGDGVNTEAFF
cdr3_nt: TGCAGTGCCGGGGACGGGGTGAACACTGAAGCTTTCTTT

cdr3_length: 16
clone_size: many
j_call: TRBJ2-5
d_call: TRBD2
v_call: TRBV28
cdr3_aa: CASSGLEDPSQETQYF
cdr3_nt: TGTGCCAGCAGTGGACTAGAGGATCCCTCCCAAGAGACCCAGTACTTC

cdr3_length: 11
clone_size: few
j_call: TRBJ1-1
d_call: .
v_call: TRBV5-6
cdr3_aa: CASSTSEVAFF
cdr3_nt: TGTGCCAGCAGTACCTCGGAAGTGGCTTTCTTT

cdr3_length: 17
clone_size: .
j_call: TRBJ2-4
d_call: .
v_call: TRBV7-9
cdr3_aa: CASSPIYRDLAKNIQYF
cdr3_nt: TGTGCCAGCAGCCCAATTTACAGGGATCTAGCCAAAAACATTCAGTACTTC

cdr3_length: 16
clone_size: few
j_call: TRBJ1-3
d_call: .
v_call: TRBV7-2
cdr3_aa: CASSLDLGYSGNTIYF
cdr3_nt: TGTGCCAGCAGCTTAGATCTGGGGTACTCTGGAAACACCATATATTTT

cdr3_length: 14
clone_size: .
j_call: TRBJ2-5
d_call: .
v_call: TRBV28
cdr3_aa: CASSFSPILVTQYF
cdr3_nt: TGTGCCAGCAGTTTTAGTCCGATTTTAGTGACCCAGTACTTC

cdr3_length: 14
clone_size: .
j_call: TRBJ2-2
d_call: TRBD1
v_call: TRBV10-3
cdr3_aa: CAIRSTGVDGELFF
cdr3_nt: TGTGCCATCAGATCGACAGGGGTAGACGGGGAGCTGTTTTTT

cdr3_length: 14
clone_size: many
j_call: TRBJ2-1
d_call: .
v_call: TRBV11-2
cdr3_aa: CASSWAGDYNEQFF
cdr3_nt: TGTGCCAGCAGCTGGGCAGGGGACTACAATGAGCAGTTCTTC

cdr3_length: 14
clone_size: few
j_call: TRBJ1-6
d_call: TRBD1
v_call: TRBV9
cdr3_aa: CASSGETGQSPLHF
cdr3_nt: TGTGCCAGCAGCGGGGAGACAGGGCAATCACCCCTCCACTTT

cdr3_length: 16
clone_size: .
j_call: TRBJ2-1
d_call: TRBD2
v_call: TRBV6-5
cdr3_aa: CASSYLSGGPYNEQFF
cdr3_nt: TGTGCCAGCAGTTACCTGAGCGGGGGACCGTACAATGAGCAGTTCTTC

cdr3_length: 13
clone_size: .
j_call: TRBJ2-2
d_call: TRBD2
v_call: TRBV7-3
cdr3_aa: CASSLTAGGRLFF
cdr3_nt: TGTGCCAGCAGCTTAACAGCCGGCGGGAGGCTGTTTTTT

cdr3_length: 15
clone_size: .
j_call: TRBJ1-2
d_call: .
v_call: TRBV4-1
cdr3_aa: CASSQDRARVAGYTF
cdr3_nt: TGCGCCAGCAGCCAAGATCGGGCCAGGGTGGCTGGCTACACCTTC

cdr3_length: 15
clone_size: .
j_call: TRBJ2-2
d_call: TRBD2
v_call: TRBV4-1
cdr3_aa: CASSQTSGATGELFF
cdr3_nt: TGCGCCAGCAGCCAGACTAGCGGGGCCACCGGGGAGCTGTTTTTT

cdr3_length: 15
clone_size: few
j_call: TRBJ2-2
d_call: .
v_call: TRBV7-3
cdr3_aa: CASSLTNSGAGELFF
cdr3_nt: TGTGCCAGCAGCTTAACGAACTCCGGGGCTGGGGAGCTGTTTTTT

cdr3_length: 13
clone_size: many
j_call: TRBJ2-2
d_call: .
v_call: TRBV12-3/TRBV12-4
cdr3_aa: CASSFAGSGELFF
cdr3_nt: TGTGCCAGCAGTTTTGCGGGATCCGGGGAGCTGTTTTTT

cdr3_length: 14
clone_size: many
j_call: TRBJ1-1
d_call: .
v_call: TRBV29-1
cdr3_aa: CSVDAGPKTTEAFF
cdr3_nt: TGCAGCGTTGACGCGGGCCCTAAAACCACTGAAGCTTTCTTT

cdr3_length: 13
clone_size: many
j_call: TRBJ1-1
d_call: .
v_call: TRBV28
cdr3_aa: CASSLQLNTEAFF
cdr3_nt: TGTGCCAGCAGCCTACAACTGAACACTGAAGCTTTCTTT

cdr3_length: 17
clone_size: .
j_call: TRBJ2-3
d_call: TRBD2
v_call: TRBV28
cdr3_aa: CASSPPTSGGITDTQYF
cdr3_nt: TGTGCCAGCAGCCCCCCGACTAGCGGGGGCATCACAGATACGCAGTATTTT

cdr3_length: 15
clone_size: .
j_call: TRBJ1-1
d_call: TRBD1
v_call: TRBV7-9
cdr3_aa: CASSPPGTGNTEAFF
cdr3_nt: TGTGCCAGCAGCCCCCCCGGGACAGGGAACACTGAAGCTTTCTTT

cdr3_length: 15
clone_size: .
j_call: TRBJ1-2
d_call: TRBD1
v_call: TRBV11-2
cdr3_aa: CASSLQGAGGYGYTF
cdr3_nt: TGTGCCAGCAGTCTTCAGGGGGCAGGAGGCTATGGCTACACCTTC

cdr3_length: 15
clone_size: .
j_call: TRBJ1-5
d_call: TRBD1
v_call: TRBV6-6
cdr3_aa: CASSAPGQGNQPQHF
cdr3_nt: TGTGCCAGCAGTGCCCCGGGACAGGGCAATCAGCCCCAGCATTTT

cdr3_length: 16
clone_size: .
j_call: TRBJ1-3
d_call: .
v_call: TRBV9
cdr3_aa: CASSVSSGLSGNTIYF
cdr3_nt: TGTGCCAGCAGCGTCTCTTCTGGGCTCTCTGGAAACACCATATATTTT

cdr3_length: 14
clone_size: many
j_call: TRBJ1-2
d_call: .
v_call: TRBV9
cdr3_aa: CASSRSPEGYGYTF
cdr3_nt: TGTGCCAGCAGCCGAAGTCCGGAAGGCTATGGCTACACCTTC

cdr3_length: 15
clone_size: many
j_call: TRBJ1-2
d_call: .
v_call: TRBV4-1
cdr3_aa: CASSQDRPRIYGYTF
cdr3_nt: TGCGCCAGCAGCCAAGACAGGCCAAGGATCTATGGCTACACCTTC

cdr3_length: 14
clone_size: many
j_call: TRBJ1-2
d_call: .
v_call: TRBV24-1
cdr3_aa: CATSGLGRNYGYTF
cdr3_nt: TGTGCCACCAGTGGTCTGGGACGGAACTATGGCTACACCTTC

cdr3_length: 15
clone_size: .
j_call: TRBJ2-7
d_call: TRBD2
v_call: TRBV15
cdr3_aa: CATSRETSGGYEQYF
cdr3_nt: TGTGCCACCAGCAGAGAAACTAGCGGGGGCTACGAGCAGTACTTC

cdr3_length: 10
clone_size: many
j_call: TRBJ2-1
d_call: .
v_call: TRBV29-1
cdr3_aa: CSVVILQQFF
cdr3_nt: TGCAGCGTTGTAATTCTTCAGCAGTTCTTC

cdr3_length: 16
clone_size: .
j_call: TRBJ2-1
d_call: .
v_call: TRBV24-1
cdr3_aa: CATSDPWTTSYNEQFF
cdr3_nt: TGTGCCACCAGTGACCCTTGGACTACTTCATACAATGAGCAGTTCTTC

cdr3_length: 12
clone_size: .
j_call: TRBJ2-1
d_call: TRBD2
v_call: TRBV29-1
cdr3_aa: CSVEVLAGGWFF
cdr3_nt: TGCAGCGTTGAAGTACTAGCGGGGGGCTGGTTCTTC

cdr3_length: 17
clone_size: many
j_call: TRBJ1-5
d_call: .
v_call: TRBV20-1
cdr3_aa: CSARAPTMGTRNQPQHF
cdr3_nt: TGCAGTGCTAGAGCTCCTACGATGGGGACGCGCAATCAGCCCCAGCATTTT

cdr3_length: 13
clone_size: .
j_call: TRBJ2-5
d_call: .
v_call: TRBV15
cdr3_aa: CATSVFLGETQYF
cdr3_nt: TGTGCCACCAGCGTATTTCTGGGGGAGACCCAGTACTTC

cdr3_length: 16
clone_size: .
j_call: TRBJ2-4
d_call: TRBD2
v_call: TRBV5-4
cdr3_aa: CASSSTSGGLENIQYF
cdr3_nt: TGTGCCAGCAGCTCGACTAGCGGGGGGCTTGAAAACATTCAGTACTTC

cdr3_length: 14
clone_size: .
j_call: TRBJ2-2
d_call: .
v_call: TRBV27
cdr3_aa: CASGFGDSTGELFF
cdr3_nt: TGTGCCAGCGGGTTTGGGGACTCCACCGGGGAGCTGTTTTTT

cdr3_length: 10
clone_size: many
j_call: TRBJ2-7
d_call: .
v_call: TRBV10-2
cdr3_aa: CASNQGQQYF
cdr3_nt: TGCGCCAGCAACCAGGGGCAGCAGTACTTC

cdr3_length: 13
clone_size: .
j_call: TRBJ2-3
d_call: .
v_call: TRBV5-1
cdr3_aa: CASQTDPGQTQYF
cdr3_nt: TGCGCCAGTCAGACGGACCCGGGTCAAACGCAGTATTTT